This paragraph covers one T cell receptor beta chain sequence. Its antigen is still unknown. This sample is part of a study of cytomegalovirus exposure and HLA in healthy donors. Regarding the study as a whole: Later work found that TCR association rates differed between HLA loci; DRB1 had the most and HLA-C the fewest. Association of 16,951 TCR beta sequences with HLA alleles was found at 0.05 false discovery rate in a later analysis. Rare sequences made up most TCRs, while some public TCRs were found in many donors.

The CDR3 is made up of 14 amino acids. Per the germline V gene, CDR1 is LNHDA and CDR2 is SQIVND (reference sequence). Germline trimming cut 6 bases from V and 6 bases from J; bases unmatched to any gene: 8. 60 Vbeta and 13 Jbeta primers were used in PCR. The data were produced by immunoSEQ multiplex PCR, yet TCRdb's version contains in-frame clones alone and is incomplete. This sample has some 210,000 clones, with 80% to 90% found just once. The chain links TRBV19 to TRBJ1-1; 9 bases align to TRBD1. The sequenced sample was PBMCs. The source is a man aged 25 to 40 in good health and CMV-seronegative. DNA of the CDR3: TGTGCCAGTAGGAACCACAGGGGGCCCCCTGAAGCTTTCTTT. This gives the protein CASRNHRGPPEAFF.